The entry that follows covers one T cell receptor beta chain sequence. Antigen unknown. The junction departs from germline at one end; a sequencing error may be responsible. Sequenced by immunoSEQ multiplex PCR; TCRdb stores in-frame clones only, minus some. This sample has 350,000 to 450,000 clones, with 87% found just once. This sample is drawn from a study of Ad26.COV2.S vaccination and SARS-CoV-2 variants. On the study more broadly: Participant was drawn from the COV1001 Ad26.COV2.S trial arm.

Whole-study results and caveats: After vaccination, reports described spike-specific CD8+ and CD4+ T cell responses as showing substantial breadth. Non-spike TCR breadth was similar in vaccine and placebo recipients. While placebo recipients had lower spike-specific TCR breadth, vaccine recipients had more.

The treatment denotes: around 19 received Ad26.COV2.S at low or high dose, single or two shots; about 5 received placebo; per-sample allocation not given. Material that was analyzed had been drawn on day 63 after the first vaccine or placebo injection. Germline lookup yields CDR1 SSHAT and CDR2 FNYEAQ (reference sequence). There are 15 residues in the CDR3. The material sequenced was peripheral blood, taken in a trial of Ad26.COV2.S vaccine versus placebo. The source of this sequence is a person between 18 and 60 years old who received the Ad26.COV2.S COVID-19 vaccine or a placebo. The chain has TRBV7-7 and TRBJ2-5, with D possibly being TRBD2 (6 bases). CDR3 coding DNA: TGTGCTAGCAGCTTAGGGCCTCTTCGGGGGGAGACCCAGTACTTC. Amino acid sequence: CASSLGPLRGETQYF.